The sequence of this T cell receptor (beta chain) was determined in a study of cytomegalovirus exposure and HLA in healthy donors. Study as a whole: Early release data held about 85 million unique TCRs from HLA-typed donors.

Study conclusions and caveats: It was assumed in the presence/absence analyses that sequencing depth was roughly uniform across donors. Some TCR beta chains (around 180 of them) were listed as cytomegalovirus-associated.

CDR3 length: 15 amino acids. The V end was cut by 5 bases, the J end by 6 bases, with 19 bases between. CDR1 and CDR2 from the germline V gene are LNHDA and SQIVND (reference sequence). Vbeta (60) and Jbeta (13) primers were used in the PCR. The protocol was immunoSEQ multiplex PCR, while the TCRdb copy is restricted to in-frame clones and leaves out a portion. The sample contains approximately 100,000 clones, approximately 70% of which appear only once. This clone was recorded only once. Its matching antigen is unknown. The gene calls are TRBV19 and TRBJ1-1, with a possible D match to TRBD1 (5 bases). The sequence came from a woman between 18 and 29 years old in good health and CMV-seropositive. The specimen was PBMCs. Here the CDR3 reads CASSALGLHDAEAFF. The DNA for the CDR3 is TGTGCCAGTAGTGCGTTGGGGCTCCACGACGCTGAAGCTTTCTTT. Together with reference TRBV19 and TRBJ1-1, the CDR3 gives the full variable domain: DGGITQSPKYLFRKEGQNVTLSCEQNLNHDAMYWYRQDPGQGLRLIYYSQIVNDFQKGDIAEGYSVSREKKESFPLTVTSAQKNPTAFYLCASSALGLHDAEAFFGQGTRLTVV.